One sample yielded the 12 T cell receptor beta chains listed below, sequenced in a study of T cell clonality in common variable immunodeficiency. Measured with immunoSEQ multiplex PCR; TCRdb has only the in-frame clones, and not every one. Sampling found 35,000 to 50,000 clones, none seen once. Sequenced input: peripheral blood mononuclear cells. The source is a person aged 18 to 75 in good health.

At least ten counts were recorded for this clone. Read data end 3 residues before the CDR3 end; the end is taken from the germline J gene. J is TRBJ2-4 and V is TRBV7-9; 7 bases line up with TRBD2. V shed 4 bases, J shed 6 bases, and the junction held 6 bases outside the gene matches. There are 14 residues in the CDR3. Germline V gene lookup returns CDR1 SEHNR and CDR2 FQNEAQ (reference sequence). The CDR3 bases that were read are TGTGCCAGCAGCTCCTCTAGCGGATTAAACATT. Amino acid sequence: CASSSSSGLNI. The entire CDR3 is CASSSSSGLNIQYF.

This clone was recorded many times. The read terminates 3 residues ahead of where the CDR3 ends, so the germline J gene completes it. The chain is built from TRBV5-1 and TRBJ2-7, with D possibly TRBD1 on 6 matching bases. The CDR3 loop spans 15 amino acids. Trimming left V 0 bases short and J 3 bases short, with 13 bases between. The germline gives CDR1 SGHRS, CDR2 YFSETQ. CDR3 DNA, as far as it was read: TGCGCCAGCAGCTTGGGCCTTGACAGGATCTACGAG. Amino acid sequence: CASSLGLDRIYE. The CDR3, in full, reads CASSLGLDRIYEQYF.

This clone was seen ten or more times. The CDR3 goes on 3 residues after the read ends, and that part is filled in from the germline J gene. The chain employs TRBV20-1 and TRBJ2-1; 11 bases agree with TRBD2. The V and J ends lost 3 bases and 5 bases, in that order; junction bases with no gene match: 6. This CDR3 region has 15 residues. Germline V gives CDR1 DFQATT, CDR2 SNEGSKA (reference sequence). The CDR3 spells CSARGTSGFNNEQFF. Incomplete CDR3 DNA: TGCAGTGCTAGGGGGACTAGCGGATTTAACAATGAG.

This clone has ten or more counts. The CDR3 end falls 3 residues outside the read, so it is completed with the germline J gene. The chain couples TRBV19 to TRBJ2-5; 7 nucleotides agree with TRBD2. From germline, CDR1 is LNHDA and CDR2 SQIVND (reference sequence). The V gene end was trimmed by 5 bases and the J gene end by 5 bases; junction bases not matched to a gene: 5. The CDR3 runs to 13 residues. The CDR3 bases that were read are TGTGCCAGTAGTCGGGGGGTAGGGGAGACC. It codes for CASSRGVGET. The CDR3 in its entirety is CASSRGVGETQYF.

This clone appeared many times. The read is 3 residues too short to cover the CDR3 end, so that end is filled in from the germline J gene. The chain carries TRBV5-6 and TRBJ2-4, with 9 bases lining up with TRBD1. The V gene end was trimmed by 1 base and the J gene end by 7 bases; junction bases not matched to a gene: 3. The CDR3 length is 14 residues. From germline, CDR1 is SGHDT and CDR2 YYEEEE. Partial CDR3 DNA: TGTGCCAGCAGCTTGACCGGGACAGGGAACATT. As protein: CASSLTGTGNI. The complete CDR3 protein is CASSLTGTGNIQYF.

This clone has a count of ten or more. The CDR3 region is CASSQDSSGEKSPLHF. The CDR3 DNA, read in part, is TGTGCCAGCAGCCAAGATTCGTCAGGGGAAAAATCACCC. The J gene is TRBJ1-6, the V gene TRBV4-2; D is possibly TRBD1 (6 bases). The read terminates 3 residues ahead of where the CDR3 ends, so the germline J gene completes it. Germline CDR1 is LGHNA and CDR2 is YNFKEQ. Deletions cut 0 bases from V and 10 bases from J, with 16 bases between. The CDR3 is made up of 16 amino acids.

This clone has a handful of counts. The read halts 3 residues ahead of the CDR3 end, with the missing end drawn from the germline J gene. V gene TRBV20-1 combines with J gene TRBJ1-1; D perhaps matches TRBD1 (6 bases). V was trimmed by 5 bases and J by 2 bases, leaving 15 bases between them. In germline, CDR1 is DFQATT, CDR2 SNEGSKA (reference sequence). The CDR3 is 14 amino acids. The CDR3 loop is CSASGVSANTEAFF. The sequenced CDR3 bases are TGCAGTGCTTCAGGGGTCTCCGCCAACACTGAA.

To note about this clone: The CDR3 extends 3 residues past the end of the read, so its final part is completed from the germline J gene. The rearrangement joins TRBV2 to TRBJ2-2, with 7 positions matching TRBD2. The germline gives CDR1 SNHLY, CDR2 FYNNEI. J lost 6 bases, V lost 9 bases, and 7 bases had no gene match. This CDR3 comprises 13 residues. Incomplete CDR3 DNA: TGTGCCAGGGGAGGCGGGGGTGCCGGGGAG. Translating it yields CARGGGGAGE. The whole CDR3 reads CARGGGGAGELFF.

This clone was counted many times. The CDR3 sequence: CATRTSGSFNEQFF. The DNA read from the CDR3 is TGTGCCACCAGGACTAGCGGGAGTTTCAATGAG. The genes are TRBV10-3 and TRBJ2-1; 13 bases align to TRBD2. The read comes to an end 3 residues before the CDR3 does, leaving the germline J gene to fill in the end. V shed 10 bases and J 6 bases; nucleotides not matched to a gene: 6. Germline V lookup: CDR1 ENHRY, CDR2 SYGVKD. CDR3 size: 14 residues.

This clone was seen many times. The read ends 3 residues early relative to the CDR3; the germline J gene fills the gap. This sequence joins TRBV30 and TRBJ2-1, with TRBD2 matching over 8 bases. CDR1 is GTSNPN, CDR2 SVGIG, per germline (reference sequence). This CDR3 comprises 15 residues. CDR3 in amino acids: CARGGGGPSYNEQFF. The DNA read from the CDR3 is TGTGCTCGGGGGGGTGGAGGACCCTCTTACAATGAG. The full variable domain, its missing parts supplied by reference TRBV30 and TRBJ2-1, is SQTIHQWPATLVQPVGSPLSLECTVEGTSNPNLYWYRQAAGRGLQLLFYSVGIGQISSEVPQNLSASRPQDRQFILSSKKLLLSDSGFYLCARGGGGPSYNEQFFGPGTRLTVL.

On this clone: The read falls 3 residues short of the CDR3 end, and the missing part is taken from the germline J gene. Other nucleotide sequences in the sample specify the same CDR3. The chain links TRBV18 to TRBJ1-3, with D tentatively TRBD1 (5 bases). This CDR3 comprises 16 residues. Per germline, CDR1 KGHSH and CDR2 LQKENI. V was clipped by 3 bases and J by 3 bases, with 15 bases between them. The sequenced CDR3 bases are TGTGCCAGCTCACCCAACGGTCAGGGCTTTGGAAACACC. Amino acid sequence: CASSPNGQGFGNT. The CDR3 in its entirety is CASSPNGQGFGNTIYF.

This clone turned up a few times. The missing CDR3 end, 3 residues past where the read stops, is filled in from the germline J gene. The chain is built from TRBV6-2 or TRBV6-3 and TRBJ1-4; 11 nucleotides align to TRBD1. Germline V gives CDR1 MNHEY, CDR2 SVGEGT. The V and J ends lost 6 bases and 7 bases, in that order; junction bases with no gene match: 4. The CDR3 is made up of 14 amino acids. The CDR3 DNA, read in part, is TGTGCCAGCAGGCGGACAGGGGGCGGTGAAAAA. This gives the protein CASRRTGGGEK. In full, the CDR3 is CASRRTGGGEKLFF.